Shown below are 3 T cell receptor beta chains from a single sample sequenced in a study of blood T cell repertoires in COVID-19. The method was immunoSEQ multiplex PCR; TCRdb's version includes in-frame clones alone and lacks a portion of them. The sample lists a few hundred thousand clones, about 91% occurring once. Sequenced: PBMCs or T cells enriched from blood (not recorded which). The source of these receptors is a woman aged 40-49 years with acute COVID-19.

The chain carries TRBV10-3 and TRBJ1-1; a weak D match, TRBD1 (6 bases). This CDR3 spans 12 amino acids. The V end lost 9 bases, the J end lost 1 base, and 9 bases lay between the germline ends. Germline V gene sequence: CDR1 ENHRY, CDR2 SYGVKD. The CDR3 sequence: CAISTGNTEAFF. The CDR3 bases are TGTGCCATATCGACAGGGAACACTGAAGCTTTCTTT.

This chain joins TRBV28 and TRBJ1-1; maybe TRBD1 (6 bases). Trimming left V 5 bases short and J 4 bases short, with 14 bases between. CDR1 and CDR2 (germline): MDHEN, SYDVKM. The CDR3 consists of 14 residues. DNA of the CDR3: TGTGCCAGCAGTATCTGGACAGACAGCACTGAAGCTTTCTTT. Its translation: CASSIWTDSTEAFF.

This chain joins TRBV19 and TRBJ2-3; 11 positions agree with TRBD2. After removal of 8 bases from V and 3 bases from J, the junction contained 4 bases not matched to a gene. Germline lookup yields CDR1 LNHDA and CDR2 SQIVND (reference sequence). CDR3 length: 14 amino acids. In DNA form, the CDR3 reads TGTGCCAGTCGACTAGCGGGGCTGACAGATACGCAGTATTTT. Encoded protein: CASRLAGLTDTQYF.